The 7 T cell receptor beta chains below were found in one sample sequenced in a study of technical replicates of blood from a handful of donors. The protocol was immunoSEQ multiplex PCR, while the TCRdb copy is restricted to in-frame clones and leaves out a portion. Found here are about 75,000 clones, around 92% of them singletons; the top ten hold under 0.4%. The sequencing sample was made of T cells isolated from PBMCs. Receptors originate from a human donor in good health. Some clones in this sample may be carry-over from other donors' samples.

The chain has TRBV6-5 and TRBJ2-1; 12 positions agree with TRBD2. V trimming: 0 bases; J trimming: 4 bases; junction bases outside the gene matches: 1. Germline CDR1 MNHEY, CDR2 SVGAGI. The CDR3 extends over 16 amino acids. DNA for the CDR3: TGTGCCAGCAGTTACTCCGGACTAGCGGGGTACAATGAGCAGTTCTTC. Amino acids: CASSYSGLAGYNEQFF.

This chain joins TRBV5-4 and TRBJ2-7, with a weak D call TRBD1 (6 bases). Germline V gives CDR1 SGHNT, CDR2 YYREEE (reference sequence). The V end lost 0 bases, the J end lost 3 bases, and 7 bases lay between the germline ends. The CDR3 extends over 13 amino acids. The DNA of the CDR3 is TGTGCCAGCAGCTTGGGACAGGTCTACGAGCAGTACTTC. Translating it yields CASSLGQVYEQYF.

This chain connects TRBV4-1 to TRBJ1-2, with D perhaps TRBD1 (5 bases). V lost 7 bases and J 7 bases, leaving 19 bases between the germline ends. The length of the CDR3 is 14 residues. Germline V CDR1 and CDR2: MGHRA, YSYEKL. CDR3: CASTPGQGLAGYTF. The DNA of the CDR3 is TGCGCCAGCACCCCGGGTCAGGGATTGGCTGGCTACACCTTC.

The table lists this clone with a count of one. The rearrangement links TRBV5-4 to TRBJ2-1, with 16 bases aligning to TRBD2. The germline V gene encodes CDR1 SGHNT and CDR2 YYREEE (reference sequence). V was clipped by 4 bases and J by 8 bases; unmatched bases: 3. The CDR3 loop spans 15 amino acids. The CDR3 sequence: CASSPGTSGGDEQFF. The DNA of the CDR3 is TGTGCCAGCAGCCCTGGGACTAGCGGGGGGGATGAGCAGTTCTTC.

The V and J genes are TRBV4-1 and TRBJ1-2; 9 bases align to TRBD1. The CDR3 contains 16 residues. V trimming: 2 bases; J trimming: 2 bases; junction bases outside the gene matches: 6. The V gene's germline CDR1 is MGHRA and CDR2 YSYEKL. The CDR3 DNA reads TGCGCCAGCAGCCAAATGGGACAGGGCGGCAACTATGGCTACACCTTC. As protein: CASSQMGQGGNYGYTF.

J is TRBJ1-2 and V is TRBV7-9; unclear D gene. This CDR3 contains 14 residues. Trimming took off 3 bases at V and 0 bases at J, with 8 bases between the two ends. Germline lookup yields CDR1 SEHNR and CDR2 FQNEAQ (reference sequence). CDR3 sequence (DNA): TGTGCCAGCAGCTTGGAGTCGTCTAACTATGGCTACACCTTC. This encodes CASSLESSNYGYTF.

The V and J genes are TRBV4-1 and TRBJ2-1, with 9 positions matching TRBD2. The CDR3 spans 17 residues. V shed 0 bases, J shed 12 bases, and the junction held 15 bases outside the gene matches. In germline, CDR1 is MGHRA, CDR2 YSYEKL. The CDR3 region has the DNA TGCGCCAGCAGCCAAGATCTCAGGGGCGCGGGGGGGCGGGTGCAGTTCTTC. Its protein is CASSQDLRGAGGRVQFF.